The clone carrying this T cell receptor (beta chain) was found once. This sample stems from a study of blood T cell repertoires in COVID-19. For the study at large: Specimens from acute and convalescent COVID-19 originated in the United States, Italy and Spain.

Authors' data handling: Estimation of nucleated cell counts relied on the amplification of reference gene primers. The method was immunoSEQ multiplex PCR; TCRdb's version includes in-frame clones alone and lacks a portion of them. The D gene and trimming were derived from the DNA, and the V and J assignments and clone size from that table. The sample has some 140,000 clones, roughly 91% seen once. The CDR3 consists of 15 residues. The V gene's germline CDR1 is MNHEY and CDR2 SVGEGT. V lost 5 bases and J 5 bases, leaving 18 bases between the germline ends. The chain employs TRBV6-2 or TRBV6-3 and TRBJ2-5; a weak D match, TRBD2 (5 bases). The sample consisted of peripheral blood. The clonotype comes from a man in his fifties with active or convalescent COVID-19. The CDR3 spells CASSKRLPSGETQYF. The DNA of the CDR3 is TGTGCCAGCAGTAAACGACTACCCTCCGGGGAGACCCAGTACTTC.